These 19 T cell receptor beta chains were sequenced from one sample in a study of cytomegalovirus exposure and HLA in healthy donors. This table comes from immunoSEQ multiplex PCR, and its TCRdb copy is limited to in-frame clones, with some not included. The data show tens of thousands of clones, roughly 94% seen once. The sequencing sample was made of PBMCs. The receptors were gathered from a young man in good health and CMV-seropositive.

This rearrangement joins TRBV27 to TRBJ1-2; the match to TRBD1 covers 7 bases. CDR1 is MNHEY, CDR2 SMNVEV, per germline (reference sequence). The CDR3 covers 12 residues. The ends lost 5 bases at V and 7 bases at J; junction bases unmatched: 4. CDR3 amino acids: CASSDRVGGYTF. The CDR3 DNA sequence: TGTGCCAGCAGTGACAGGGTGGGTGGCTACACCTTC.

The sample holds a few counts of this clone. CDR3 amino acids: CASRPGQGNTEAFF. In DNA form, the CDR3 reads TGTGCCAGCAGACCGGGACAGGGGAACACTGAAGCTTTCTTT. The rearrangement links TRBV2 to TRBJ1-1; TRBD1 matches at 9 bases. Germline V gene lookup returns CDR1 SNHLY and CDR2 FYNNEI. V trimming: 6 bases; J trimming: 1 base; junction bases outside the gene matches: 3. The CDR3 has 14 amino acids.

This sequence joins TRBV5-4 and TRBJ1-1; TRBD1 matches at 9 bases. V was pared by 4 bases and J by 4 bases, with 11 bases of the junction left unmatched. CDR3 length: 16 amino acids. Germline V lookup: CDR1 SGHNT, CDR2 YYREEE (reference sequence). CDR3: CASSPWTGAPGTEAFF. CDR3 DNA: TGTGCCAGCAGCCCCTGGACAGGGGCCCCCGGCACTGAAGCTTTCTTT.

The chain is built from TRBV7-8 and TRBJ2-2; D unresolved. The germline CDR1 and CDR2 sequences are SGHVS and FQNEAQ. The CDR3 is made up of 14 amino acids. Trimming cost V 5 bases and J 3 bases, with 10 bases left between them. The CDR3 nucleotides are TGTGCCAGCAGCCACCTCCTACACACCGGGGAGCTGTTTTTT. It codes for CASSHLLHTGELFF.

The rearrangement links TRBV5-1 to TRBJ1-4; 10 bases are shared with TRBD1. Germline-derived CDR1 and CDR2 are SGHRS and YFSETQ. The CDR3 is 16 residues long. V lost 4 bases and J lost 3; bases outside the gene matches: 6. CDR3 nucleotide sequence: TGCGCCAGCAGCAGAGGGACAGGGGTACCTAATGAAAAACTGTTTTTT. Amino acid sequence: CASSRGTGVPNEKLFF.

Remarks on this clone: Relative to the germline gene, one junction end is altered; a read error may explain this. The V call is TRBV7-7, the J call TRBJ2-5, with 9 bases that match TRBD1. In germline, CDR1 is SSHAT, CDR2 FNYEAQ (reference sequence). This CDR3 has 15 residues. CDR3 nucleotide sequence: TGTGCTAGCAGCTCAAACAGGGGGCGCGGGGAGACCCAGTACTTC. Translating it yields CASSSNRGRGETQYF.

CDR3 protein: CASSVGGRGTAQETQYF. In DNA form, the CDR3 reads TGTGCCAGCAGCGTAGGCGGCAGGGGGACCGCGCAAGAGACCCAGTACTTC. This chain links TRBV9 with TRBJ2-5; 7 bases are a match to TRBD1. The CDR3 is 17 amino acids. Germline CDR1 reads SGDLS; CDR2 reads YYNGEE. V was pared by 0 bases and J by 2 bases, with 10 bases of the junction left unmatched.

The V and J genes are TRBV10-3 and TRBJ1-1; maybe TRBD1 (5 bases). The CDR3 sequence is 15 residues long. Trimming shortened V by 4 bases and J by 4 bases, and 16 bases separated the two germline ends. Germline assignment: CDR1 ENHRY and CDR2 SYGVKD. DNA for the CDR3: TGTGCCATCAGTGGAGCTAATCTGGGGGGCACTGAAGCTTTCTTT. This encodes CAISGANLGGTEAFF.

The table lists this clone with a count of one. The V call is TRBV6-1, the J call TRBJ2-7; TRBD1 is a possible D gene (5 bases). This CDR3 comprises 12 residues. The germline CDR1 and CDR2 sequences are MNHNS and SASEGT. V lost 3 bases and J lost 3, with 6 bases in between. CDR3 nucleotide sequence: TGTGCCAGCAGTGACAGGGTCTACGAGCAGTACTTC. It encodes CASSDRVYEQYF.

This rearrangement joins TRBV7-3 to TRBJ2-2; TRBD2 agrees at 7 bases. The CDR3 length is 17 residues. Germline CDR1 is SGHTA and CDR2 is FQGTGA. V lost 5 bases, J lost 1 base, and 10 bases stayed unmatched. Here the CDR3 reads CASSPDCERENTGELFF. The DNA of the CDR3 is TGTGCCAGCAGCCCCGATTGTGAGCGGGAGAACACCGGGGAGCTGTTTTTT.

CDR3 sequence (DNA): TGTGCCAGCAGCTTACCAGGGGAACCTGGAAACACCATATATTTT. As protein: CASSLPGEPGNTIYF. This chain joins TRBV5-6 and TRBJ1-3; D possibly corresponds to TRBD1 (6 bases). The V gene's germline CDR1 is SGHDT and CDR2 YYEEEE. The CDR3 runs to 15 residues. Deletions cut 2 bases from V and 2 bases from J, with 11 bases between.

The V and J genes are TRBV9 and TRBJ2-1; 12 nucleotides agree with TRBD2. The junction had 13 bases not matched to a gene; V was cut back by 4 bases and J by 8 bases. This CDR3 region has 17 residues. Germline-derived CDR1 and CDR2 are SGDLS and YYNGEE. CDR3 DNA sequence: TGTGCCAGCAGCCTACACCGACTAGCGGGAGTCATGGATGAGCAGTTCTTC. Amino acid sequence: CASSLHRLAGVMDEQFF.

The genes are TRBV7-2 and TRBJ2-5; 10 nucleotides align to TRBD1. Trimming took 3 bases from V and 5 from J; bases not matched to a gene: 3. CDR1 and CDR2 (germline): SGHTA, FQGNSA. This CDR3 spans 14 amino acids. The CDR3 sequence: CASSFRDRGETQYF. The CDR3 DNA is TGTGCCAGCAGCTTCCGGGACAGGGGTGAGACCCAGTACTTC.

The gene calls are TRBV10-3 and TRBJ2-3, with TRBD2 matching over 7 bases. Germline-derived CDR1 and CDR2 are ENHRY and SYGVKD. Trimming at V came to 5 bases and at J to 2 bases, leaving 13 bases not matched to a gene. This CDR3 contains 17 residues. The CDR3 sequence is CAISITGAGALTDTQYF. The CDR3, as DNA: TGTGCCATCAGTATTACTGGGGCGGGAGCCCTCACAGATACGCAGTATTTT.

The rearrangement joins TRBV2 to TRBJ1-5; no clear D gene. V gave up 8 bases and J gave up 1 base, with 12 bases separating them. Germline CDR1 reads SNHLY; CDR2 reads FYNNEI. This CDR3 comprises 14 residues. CDR3 nucleotide sequence: TGTGCCAGCTTACGCGGTCAAAGCAATCAGCCCCAGCATTTT. Protein sequence: CASLRGQSNQPQHF.

This clone has just one count. V is TRBV2 and J is TRBJ1-1; D not resolved. The CDR3 spans 14 residues. Germline values: CDR1 SNHLY, CDR2 FYNNEI. V lost 7 bases, J lost 1 base, and 13 bases lay in between. CDR3 DNA sequence: TGTGCCAGCATTGCGATCCCGAGGAACACTGAAGCTTTCTTT. Residues: CASIAIPRNTEAFF.

The chain has TRBV7-9 and TRBJ2-7; D is unclear. Trimming shortened V by 5 bases and J by 3 bases, and 5 bases separated the two germline ends. CDR1 is SEHNR, CDR2 FQNEAQ, per germline (reference sequence). CDR3 length equals 11 residues. The CDR3 loop reads CASSINYEQYF. CDR3 bases: TGTGCCAGCAGCATAAACTACGAGCAGTACTTC.

The CDR3 sequence: CASSLDLAGTGAYNEQFF. In DNA form, the CDR3 reads TGTGCCAGCAGCTTAGATCTTGCCGGGACAGGGGCCTACAATGAGCAGTTCTTC. The rearrangement links TRBV11-2 to TRBJ2-1; 10 positions agree with TRBD1. This CDR3 contains 18 residues. The germline V gene has CDR1 SGHAT and CDR2 FQNNGV. With V trimmed by 0 bases and J by 2 bases, 7 bases remained unmatched.

In this sample, this clone turned up once. The chain recombines TRBV7-6 with TRBJ2-1; 9 positions match TRBD1. There are 14 residues in the CDR3. J gave up 8 bases and V 3 bases, and 5 bases lay outside the gene matches. Germline lookup yields CDR1 SGHVS and CDR2 FNYEAQ. The CDR3 protein is CASSLGQGADEQFF. The DNA for the CDR3 is TGTGCCAGCAGCTTGGGACAGGGCGCCGATGAGCAGTTCTTC.